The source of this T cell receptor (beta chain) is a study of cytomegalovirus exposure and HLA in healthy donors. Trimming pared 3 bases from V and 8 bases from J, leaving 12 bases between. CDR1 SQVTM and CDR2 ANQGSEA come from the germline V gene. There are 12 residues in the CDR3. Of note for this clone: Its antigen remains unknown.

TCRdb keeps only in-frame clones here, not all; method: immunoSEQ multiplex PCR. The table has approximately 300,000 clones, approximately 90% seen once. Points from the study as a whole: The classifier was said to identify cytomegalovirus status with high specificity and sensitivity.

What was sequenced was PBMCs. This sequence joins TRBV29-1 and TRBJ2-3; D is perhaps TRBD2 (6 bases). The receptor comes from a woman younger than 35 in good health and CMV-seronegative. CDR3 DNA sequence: TGCAGCGTTGATCCGGGAGCGTCTACGCAGTATTTT. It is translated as CSVDPGASTQYF.